This paragraph covers one T cell receptor beta chain sequence. Its antigen is still unknown. One end of the junction does not line up with germline, which may come from a read error. This record belongs to a study of identical twins. General study findings and limits: Findings came from cross-sectional statistics, without long-term follow-up of donors. Abundant beta clonotypes from cord blood bore fewer insertions; memory repertoires lacked this pattern.

TCRdb reprocessed the 5' RACE reads via MiXCR and lists one record per CDR3 protein. The sample consists of about 530,000 distinct CDR3 sequences, around 20% of them appearing once. The length of the CDR3 is 18 residues. The germline CDR1 and CDR2 sequences are LNHNV and YYDKDF (reference sequence). The same data also went into a second study, on yellow fever vaccine responses in identical twins.

Sequenced sample: CD4+ T cells sorted from blood. This TCR was sampled from a woman aged 18 to 35 in good health. The chain joins TRBV15 to TRBJ2-1; maybe TRBD2 (6 bases). The CDR3 coding sequence is TGTGCCGCCAGCAGAGAAAAGCTGCGGGGTAGCTCCTACAATGAGCAGTTCTTC. Translation gives CAASREKLRGSSYNEQFF.